This paragraph covers one T cell receptor (beta chain) sequence. Trimming at V came to 6 bases and at J to 3 bases, leaving 8 bases not matched to a gene. Germline V CDR1 and CDR2: LGHNA, YSLEER. This CDR3 is built from 15 residues. Unique molecular identifiers were incorporated into the prepared TCRbeta library. TCRdb reprocessed the PCR reads via MiXCR and lists one record per CDR3 protein. The sample consists of some 590,000 distinct CDR3 sequences, approximately 10% of them appearing once. These data are taken from a study of T-cell reconstitution after alpha-beta-depleted transplantation in children.

This chain joins TRBV4-3 and TRBJ1-3; 7 positions match TRBD1. This clonotype was sampled from a human donor who donated a stem cell graft to a child with acute myeloid leukemia. Here the sequenced sample was PBMCs from the stem cell graft donor, taken from the stem cell graft. CDR3 region: CASSSEGAFGNTIYF. CDR3 nucleotide sequence: TGCGCCAGCAGTAGTGAGGGGGCTTTTGGAAACACCATATATTTT.